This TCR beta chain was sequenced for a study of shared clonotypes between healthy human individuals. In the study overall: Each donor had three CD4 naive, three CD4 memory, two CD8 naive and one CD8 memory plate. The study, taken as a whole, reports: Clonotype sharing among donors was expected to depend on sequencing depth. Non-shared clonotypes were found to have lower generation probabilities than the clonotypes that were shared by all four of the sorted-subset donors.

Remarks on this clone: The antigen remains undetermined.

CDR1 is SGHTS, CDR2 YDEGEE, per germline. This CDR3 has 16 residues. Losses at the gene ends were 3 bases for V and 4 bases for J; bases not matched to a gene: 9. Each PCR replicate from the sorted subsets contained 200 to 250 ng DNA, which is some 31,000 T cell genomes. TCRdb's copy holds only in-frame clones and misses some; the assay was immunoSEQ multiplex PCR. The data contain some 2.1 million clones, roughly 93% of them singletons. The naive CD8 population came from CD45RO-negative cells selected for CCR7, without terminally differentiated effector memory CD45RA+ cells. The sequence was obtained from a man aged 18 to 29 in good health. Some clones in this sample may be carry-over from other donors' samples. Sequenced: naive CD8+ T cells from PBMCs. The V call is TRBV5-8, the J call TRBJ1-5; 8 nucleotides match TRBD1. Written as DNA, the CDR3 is TGTGCCAGCAGCTCCCCAGTCAGGGGGCTTAATCAGCCCCAGCATTTT. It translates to CASSSPVRGLNQPQHF.